The sequence of this T cell receptor beta chain was determined in a study of spatial heterogeneity in lung cancer. Per germline, CDR1 MNHEY and CDR2 SVGAGI. V shed 6 bases and J shed 0 bases, with 17 bases lying between them. This CDR3 is built from 16 residues. This clonotype was picked up many times. TCRdb re-derived calls from the 5' RACE reads in MiXCR, one entry per CDR3 protein. The sample carries roughly 71,000 distinct CDR3 sequences, about 9.5% recorded once. The time point here: blood at routine non-recurrence follow-up after resection. J is TRBJ2-5 and V is TRBV6-5; D perhaps matches TRBD1 (5 bases). The sample here was PBMCs, taken at follow-up. The clonotype was recovered from a female donor with early-stage non-small cell lung cancer. The CDR3 region has the DNA TGTGCCAGCAGCCTTCGAGACAGACTGTACCAAGAGACCCAGTACTTC. As protein: CASSLRDRLYQETQYF.